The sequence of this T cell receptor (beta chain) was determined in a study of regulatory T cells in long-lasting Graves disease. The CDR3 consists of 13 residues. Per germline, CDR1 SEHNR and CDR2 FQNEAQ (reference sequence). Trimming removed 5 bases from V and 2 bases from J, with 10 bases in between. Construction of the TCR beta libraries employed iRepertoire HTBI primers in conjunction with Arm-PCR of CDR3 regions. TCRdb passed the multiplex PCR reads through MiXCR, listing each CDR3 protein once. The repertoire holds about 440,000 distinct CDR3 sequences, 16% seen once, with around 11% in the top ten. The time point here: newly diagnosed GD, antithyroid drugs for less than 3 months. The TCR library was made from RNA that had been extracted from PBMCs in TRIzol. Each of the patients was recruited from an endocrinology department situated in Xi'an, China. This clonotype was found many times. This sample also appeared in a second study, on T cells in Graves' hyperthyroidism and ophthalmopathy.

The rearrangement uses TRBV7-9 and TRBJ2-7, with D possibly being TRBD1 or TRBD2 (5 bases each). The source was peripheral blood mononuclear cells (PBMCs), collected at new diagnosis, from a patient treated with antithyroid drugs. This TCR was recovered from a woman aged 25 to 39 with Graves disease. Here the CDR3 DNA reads TGTGCCAGCAGCCCGGGGCCGACCTACGAGCAGTACTTC. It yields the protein CASSPGPTYEQYF.